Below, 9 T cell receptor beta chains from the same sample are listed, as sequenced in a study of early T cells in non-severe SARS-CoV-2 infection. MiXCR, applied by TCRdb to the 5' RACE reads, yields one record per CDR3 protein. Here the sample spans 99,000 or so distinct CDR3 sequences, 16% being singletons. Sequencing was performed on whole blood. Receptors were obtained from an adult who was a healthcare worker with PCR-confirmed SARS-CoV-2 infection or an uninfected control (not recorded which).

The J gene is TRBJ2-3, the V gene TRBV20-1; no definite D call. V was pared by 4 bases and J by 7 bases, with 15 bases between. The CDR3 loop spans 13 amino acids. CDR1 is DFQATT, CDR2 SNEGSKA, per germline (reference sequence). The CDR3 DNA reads TGCAGTGCTATCTTTCCTCGGTGGCATACGCAGTATTTT. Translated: CSAIFPRWHTQYF.

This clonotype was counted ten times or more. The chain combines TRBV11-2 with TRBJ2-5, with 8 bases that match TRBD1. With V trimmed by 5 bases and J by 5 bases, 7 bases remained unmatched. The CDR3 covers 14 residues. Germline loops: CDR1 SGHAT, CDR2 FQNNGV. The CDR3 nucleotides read TGTGCCAGCAGCACCCGACAGGGGAGGGAGACCCAGTACTTC. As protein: CASSTRQGRETQYF. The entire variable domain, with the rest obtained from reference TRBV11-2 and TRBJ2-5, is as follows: EAGVAQSPRYKIIEKRQSVAFWCNPISGHATLYWYQQILGQGPKLLIQFQNNGVVDDSQLPKDRFSAERLKGVDSTLKIQPAKLEDSAVYLCASSTRQGRETQYFGPGTRLLVL.

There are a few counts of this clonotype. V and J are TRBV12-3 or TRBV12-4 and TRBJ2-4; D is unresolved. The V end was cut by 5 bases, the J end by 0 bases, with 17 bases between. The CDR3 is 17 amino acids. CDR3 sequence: CASSATGSILAKNIQYF. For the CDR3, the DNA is TGTGCCAGCAGTGCCACGGGCAGCATACTAGCCAAAAACATTCAGTACTTC.

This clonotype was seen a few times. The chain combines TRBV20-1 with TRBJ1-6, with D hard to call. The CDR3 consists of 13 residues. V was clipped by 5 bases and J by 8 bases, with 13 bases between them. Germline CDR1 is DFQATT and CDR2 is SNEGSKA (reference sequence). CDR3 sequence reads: CSASGPIHSPLHF. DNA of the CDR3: TGCAGTGCTTCTGGACCGATTCATTCACCCCTCCACTTT.

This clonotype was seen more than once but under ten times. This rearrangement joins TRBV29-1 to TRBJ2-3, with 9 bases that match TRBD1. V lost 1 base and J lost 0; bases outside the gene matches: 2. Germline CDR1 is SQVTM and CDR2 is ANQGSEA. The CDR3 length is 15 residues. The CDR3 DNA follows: TGCAGCGTTGAAGCCGGGACAGGGAGCACAGATACGCAGTATTTT. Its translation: CSVEAGTGSTDTQYF.

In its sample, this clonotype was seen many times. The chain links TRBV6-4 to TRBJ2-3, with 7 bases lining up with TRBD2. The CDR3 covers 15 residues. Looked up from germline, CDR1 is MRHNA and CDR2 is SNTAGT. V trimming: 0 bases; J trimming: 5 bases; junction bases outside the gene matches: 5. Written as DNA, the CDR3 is TGTGCCAGCAGTGACTCGAATGGCGGGAGAGATACGCAGTATTTT. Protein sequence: CASSDSNGGRDTQYF.

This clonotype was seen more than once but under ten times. This CDR3 is CSATELASSYEQYF. DNA of the CDR3: TGCAGTGCTACAGAGTTGGCTAGCTCCTACGAGCAGTACTTC. The V call is TRBV20-1, the J call TRBJ2-7, with no clear D. CDR3 length: 14 amino acids. Trimming stripped 4 bases from V and 0 bases from J, with 13 bases between. Germline-derived CDR1 and CDR2 are DFQATT and SNEGSKA (reference sequence).

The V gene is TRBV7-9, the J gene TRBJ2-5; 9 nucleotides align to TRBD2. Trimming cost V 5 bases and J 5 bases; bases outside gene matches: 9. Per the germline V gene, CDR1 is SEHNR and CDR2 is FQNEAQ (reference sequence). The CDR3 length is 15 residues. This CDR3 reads CASSQGLAGMETQYF. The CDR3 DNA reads TGTGCCAGCAGCCAAGGGCTAGCGGGAATGGAGACCCAGTACTTC.

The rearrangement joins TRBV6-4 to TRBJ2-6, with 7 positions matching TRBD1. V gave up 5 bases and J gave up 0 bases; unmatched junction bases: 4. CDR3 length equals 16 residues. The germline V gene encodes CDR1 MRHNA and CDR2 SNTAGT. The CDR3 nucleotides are TGTGCCAGCAGTCCGGGACAGATCTCTGGGGCCAACGTCCTGACTTTC. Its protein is CASSPGQISGANVLTF.